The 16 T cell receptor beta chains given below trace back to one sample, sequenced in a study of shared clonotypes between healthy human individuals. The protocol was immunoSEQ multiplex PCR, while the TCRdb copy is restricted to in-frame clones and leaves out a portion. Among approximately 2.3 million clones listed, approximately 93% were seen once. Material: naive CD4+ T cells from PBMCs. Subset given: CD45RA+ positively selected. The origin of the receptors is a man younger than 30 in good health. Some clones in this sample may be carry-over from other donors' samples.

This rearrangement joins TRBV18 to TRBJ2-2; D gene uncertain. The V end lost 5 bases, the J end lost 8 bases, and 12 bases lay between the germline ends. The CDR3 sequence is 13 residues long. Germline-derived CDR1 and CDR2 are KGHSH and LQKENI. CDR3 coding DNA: TGTGCCAGCTCAAACCTTTCTCCGGGGGAGCTGTTTTTT. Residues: CASSNLSPGELFF. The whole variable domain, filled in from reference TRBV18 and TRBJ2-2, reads NAGVMQNPRHLVRRRGQEARLRCSPMKGHSHVYWYRQLPEEGLKFMVYLQKENIIDESGMPKERFSAEFPKEGPSILRIQQVVRGDSAAYFCASSNLSPGELFFGEGSRLTVL.

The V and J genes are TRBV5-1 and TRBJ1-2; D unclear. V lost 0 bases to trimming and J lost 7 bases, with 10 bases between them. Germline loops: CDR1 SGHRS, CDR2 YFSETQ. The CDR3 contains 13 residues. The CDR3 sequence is CASSLAGKSGYTF. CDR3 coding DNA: TGCGCCAGCAGCTTGGCGGGCAAGAGTGGCTACACCTTC.

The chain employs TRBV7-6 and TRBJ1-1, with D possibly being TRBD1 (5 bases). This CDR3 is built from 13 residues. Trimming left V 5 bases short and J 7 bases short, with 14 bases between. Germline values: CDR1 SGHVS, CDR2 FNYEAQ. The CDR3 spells CASSRPGLGEAFF. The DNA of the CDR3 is TGTGCCAGCAGCCGACCGGGACTTGGTGAAGCTTTCTTT.

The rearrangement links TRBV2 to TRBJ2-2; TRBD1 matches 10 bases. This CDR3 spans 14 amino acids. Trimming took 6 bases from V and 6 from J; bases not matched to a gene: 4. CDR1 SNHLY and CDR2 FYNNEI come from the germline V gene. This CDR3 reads CASRSTGGPGELFF. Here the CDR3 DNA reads TGTGCCAGCAGGTCGACAGGGGGCCCCGGGGAGCTGTTTTTT.

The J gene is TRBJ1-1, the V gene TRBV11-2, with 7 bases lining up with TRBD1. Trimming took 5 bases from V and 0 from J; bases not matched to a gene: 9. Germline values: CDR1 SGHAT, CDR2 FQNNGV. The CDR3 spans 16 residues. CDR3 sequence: CASSANRGYMNTEAFF. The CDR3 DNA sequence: TGTGCCAGCAGCGCAAACAGGGGCTACATGAACACTGAAGCTTTCTTT.

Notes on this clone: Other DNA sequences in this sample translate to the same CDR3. Here the CDR3 reads CASSLARANTGELFF. As DNA, the CDR3 is TGTGCCAGCAGCTTAGCCAGAGCGAACACCGGGGAGCTGTTTTTT. The chain has TRBV7-8 and TRBJ2-2; D not resolved. The CDR3 totals 15 residues. Germline V gene lookup returns CDR1 SGHVS and CDR2 FQNEAQ. The V gene lost 0 bases and the J gene lost 0 bases, with 5 bases spanning the gap.

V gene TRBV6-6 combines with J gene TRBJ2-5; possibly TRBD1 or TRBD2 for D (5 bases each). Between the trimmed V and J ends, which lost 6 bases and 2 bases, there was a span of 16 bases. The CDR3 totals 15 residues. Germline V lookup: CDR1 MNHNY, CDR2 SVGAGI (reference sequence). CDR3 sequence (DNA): TGTGCCAGCAGAGCCGGGACGGGTTCTCAAGAGACCCAGTACTTC. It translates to CASRAGTGSQETQYF.

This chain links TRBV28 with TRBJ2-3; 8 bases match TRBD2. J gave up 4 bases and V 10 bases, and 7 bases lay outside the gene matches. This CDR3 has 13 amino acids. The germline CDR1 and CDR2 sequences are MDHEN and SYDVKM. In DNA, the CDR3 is TGTGCCACAAAAGCGGGAGTAGCAGATACGCAGTATTTT. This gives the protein CATKAGVADTQYF.

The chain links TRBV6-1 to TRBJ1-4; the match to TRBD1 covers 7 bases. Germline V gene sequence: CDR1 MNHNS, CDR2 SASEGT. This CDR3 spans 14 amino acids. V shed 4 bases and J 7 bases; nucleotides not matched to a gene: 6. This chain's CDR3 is CASSVGGLGEKLFF. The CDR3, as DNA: TGTGCCAGCAGTGTAGGGGGCTTGGGTGAAAAACTGTTTTTT.

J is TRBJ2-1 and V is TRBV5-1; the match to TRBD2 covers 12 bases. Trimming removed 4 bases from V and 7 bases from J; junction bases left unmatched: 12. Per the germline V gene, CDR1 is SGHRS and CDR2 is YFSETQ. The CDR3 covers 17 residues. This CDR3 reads CASSQPTSGSGRNEQFF. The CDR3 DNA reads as TGCGCCAGCAGCCAGCCGACTAGCGGGAGTGGAAGGAATGAGCAGTTCTTC.

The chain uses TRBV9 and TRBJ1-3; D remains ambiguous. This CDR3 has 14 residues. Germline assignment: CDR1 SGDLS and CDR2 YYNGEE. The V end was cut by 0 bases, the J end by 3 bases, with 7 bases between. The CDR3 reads CASSVGLIGNTIYF. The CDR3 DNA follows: TGTGCCAGCAGCGTAGGGTTAATTGGAAACACCATATATTTT.

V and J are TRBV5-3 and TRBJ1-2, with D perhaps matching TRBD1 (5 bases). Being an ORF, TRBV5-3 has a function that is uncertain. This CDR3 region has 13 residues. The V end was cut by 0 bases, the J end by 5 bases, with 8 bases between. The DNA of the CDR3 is TGTGCCAGAAGCTTGGCCGGGGGATATGGCTACACCTTC. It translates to CARSLAGGYGYTF.

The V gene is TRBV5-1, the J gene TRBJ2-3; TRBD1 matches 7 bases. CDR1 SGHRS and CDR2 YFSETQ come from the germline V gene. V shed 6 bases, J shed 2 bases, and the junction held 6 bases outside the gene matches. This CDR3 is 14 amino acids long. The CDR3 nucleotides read TGCGCCAGCACAACCGGGACAGTCACAGATACGCAGTATTTT. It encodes CASTTGTVTDTQYF.

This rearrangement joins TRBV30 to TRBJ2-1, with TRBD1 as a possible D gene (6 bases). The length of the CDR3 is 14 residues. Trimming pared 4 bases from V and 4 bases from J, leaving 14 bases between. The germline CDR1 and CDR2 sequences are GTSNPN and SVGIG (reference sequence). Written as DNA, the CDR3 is TGTGCCTGGAACATGGACAGAGATTACAATGAGCAGTTCTTC. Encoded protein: CAWNMDRDYNEQFF.

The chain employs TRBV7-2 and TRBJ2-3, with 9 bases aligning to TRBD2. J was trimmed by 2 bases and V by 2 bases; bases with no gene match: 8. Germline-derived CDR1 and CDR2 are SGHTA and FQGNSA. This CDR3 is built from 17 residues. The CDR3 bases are TGTGCCAGCAGCTTAAGTAGCGGGGGATCTTACACAGATACGCAGTATTTT. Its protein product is CASSLSSGGSYTDTQYF.

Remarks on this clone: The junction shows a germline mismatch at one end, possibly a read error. The CDR3 reads CASSLALEIGLDF. The CDR3 DNA follows: TGTGCCAGCAGCTTAGCATTGGAGATTGGGTTGGACTTC. The chain combines TRBV7-9 with TRBJ1-2, with unresolved D. CDR3 length: 13 residues. The germline gives CDR1 SEHNR, CDR2 FQNEAQ (reference sequence).